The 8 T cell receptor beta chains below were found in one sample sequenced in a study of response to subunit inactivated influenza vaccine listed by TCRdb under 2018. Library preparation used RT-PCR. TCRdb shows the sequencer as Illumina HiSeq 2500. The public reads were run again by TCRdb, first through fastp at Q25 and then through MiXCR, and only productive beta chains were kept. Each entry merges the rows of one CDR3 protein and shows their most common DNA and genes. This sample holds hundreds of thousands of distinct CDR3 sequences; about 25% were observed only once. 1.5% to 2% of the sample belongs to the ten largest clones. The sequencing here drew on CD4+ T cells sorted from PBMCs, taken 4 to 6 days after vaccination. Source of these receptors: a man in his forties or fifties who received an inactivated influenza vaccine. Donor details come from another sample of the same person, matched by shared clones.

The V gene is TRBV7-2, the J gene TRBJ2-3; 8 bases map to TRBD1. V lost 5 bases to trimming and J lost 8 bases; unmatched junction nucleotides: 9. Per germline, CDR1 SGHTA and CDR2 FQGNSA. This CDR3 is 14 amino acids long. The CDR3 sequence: CASSARTGTPTQYF. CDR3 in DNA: TGTGCCAGCAGCGCTCGGACAGGGACCCCTACGCAGTATTTT.

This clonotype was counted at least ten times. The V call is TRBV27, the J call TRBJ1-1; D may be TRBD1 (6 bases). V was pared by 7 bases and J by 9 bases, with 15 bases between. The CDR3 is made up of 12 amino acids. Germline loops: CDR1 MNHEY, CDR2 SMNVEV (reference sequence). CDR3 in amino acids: CASNTLGAQAFF. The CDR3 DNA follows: TGTGCCAGCAACACCTTGGGGGCGCAAGCTTTCTTT.

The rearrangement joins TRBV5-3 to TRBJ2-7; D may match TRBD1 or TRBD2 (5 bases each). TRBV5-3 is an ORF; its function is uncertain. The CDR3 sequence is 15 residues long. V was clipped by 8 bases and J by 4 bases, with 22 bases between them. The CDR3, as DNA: TGTGCCAGGGGCCCCGGACCAAGGGGACGGTACGAGCAGTACTTC. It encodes CARGPGPRGRYEQYF.

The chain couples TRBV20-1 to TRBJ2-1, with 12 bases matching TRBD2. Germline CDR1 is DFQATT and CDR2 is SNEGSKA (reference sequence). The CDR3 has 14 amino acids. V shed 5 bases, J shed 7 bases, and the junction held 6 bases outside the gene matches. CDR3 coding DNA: TGCAGTGCTCCCCAAGGACTAGCGGGAAATGAGCAGTTCTTC. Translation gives CSAPQGLAGNEQFF.

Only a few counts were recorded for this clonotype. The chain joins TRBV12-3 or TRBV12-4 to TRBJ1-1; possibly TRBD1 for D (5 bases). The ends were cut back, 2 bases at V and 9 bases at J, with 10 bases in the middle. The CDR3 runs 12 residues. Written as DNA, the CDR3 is TGTGCCAGCAGTTTATCCAGGGTAAAAGCTTTCTTT. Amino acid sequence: CASSLSRVKAFF.

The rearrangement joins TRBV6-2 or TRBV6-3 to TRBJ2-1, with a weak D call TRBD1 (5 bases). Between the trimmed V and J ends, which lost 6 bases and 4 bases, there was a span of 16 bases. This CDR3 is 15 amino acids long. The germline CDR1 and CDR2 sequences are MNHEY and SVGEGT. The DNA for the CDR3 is TGTGCCAGCAGCTCTACAGGAATGGCGTACAATGAGCAGTTCTTC. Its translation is CASSSTGMAYNEQFF.

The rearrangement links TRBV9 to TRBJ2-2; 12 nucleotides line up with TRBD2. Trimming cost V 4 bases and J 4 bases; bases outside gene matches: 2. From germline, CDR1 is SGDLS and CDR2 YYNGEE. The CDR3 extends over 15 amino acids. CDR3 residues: CASSQTSGSTGELFF. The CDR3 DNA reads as TGTGCCAGCAGCCAGACTAGCGGGAGCACCGGGGAGCTGTTTTTT. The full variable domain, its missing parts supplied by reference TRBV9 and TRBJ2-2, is DSGVTQTPKHLITATGQRVTLRCSPRSGDLSVYWYQQSLDQGLQFLIQYYNGEERAKGNILERFSAQQFPDLHSELNLSSLELGDSALYFCASSQTSGSTGELFFGEGSRLTVL.

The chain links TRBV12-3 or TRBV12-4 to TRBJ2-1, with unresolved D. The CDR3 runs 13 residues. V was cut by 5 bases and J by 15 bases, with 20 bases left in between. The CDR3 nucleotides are TGTGCCAGCAGTCCTCTGCCTCCTTGGGAAAGGTTCTTC. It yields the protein CASSPLPPWERFF.